Below, 5 T cell receptor beta chains from the same sample are listed, as sequenced in a study of blood T cells in healthy people across ages. PCR was performed a second time for about 7 to 12 cycles using a sample-barcoded 5' primer and a J-beta primer mix. TCRdb re-derived calls from the 5' RACE reads in MiXCR, one entry per CDR3 protein. The sample consists of 1.5 million to 2 million distinct CDR3 sequences, about 28% of them appearing once. The sample consisted of blood. Source of these receptors: a woman younger than 45 in good health.

This clonotype has more than one count but fewer than ten. The chain couples TRBV5-4 to TRBJ2-1, with D hard to call. The CDR3 spans 14 residues. The germline V gene encodes CDR1 SGHNT and CDR2 YYREEE (reference sequence). Trimming left V 0 bases short and J 6 bases short, with 10 bases between. CDR3 sequence (DNA): TGTGCCAGCAGCTTGGACCTAGTCAGCAATGAGCAGTTCTTC. The encoded protein is CASSLDLVSNEQFF.

The chain joins TRBV14 to TRBJ2-7; TRBD1 aligns across 9 bases. Germline V CDR1 and CDR2: SGHDN, FVKESK. After removal of 0 bases from V and 5 bases from J, the junction contained 5 bases not matched to a gene. The CDR3 sequence is 15 residues long. The DNA for the CDR3 is TGTGCCAGCAGCCAAGAGGGGACAGGGAAGCACGAGCAGTACTTC. It translates to CASSQEGTGKHEQYF.

This clonotype was seen repeatedly, ten times or more. The chain joins TRBV29-1 to TRBJ2-7; TRBD1 is a possible D gene (8 bases). V was trimmed by 3 bases and J by 6 bases, leaving 12 bases between them. CDR1 and CDR2 from the germline V gene are SQVTM and ANQGSEA. This CDR3 comprises 12 residues. In DNA form, the CDR3 reads TGCAGCGTTGAGTACAGGGGGGGCGAGCAGTACTTC. Translating it yields CSVEYRGGEQYF.

The V and J genes are TRBV5-1 and TRBJ2-3; D call uncertain. Germline V gene data show CDR1 as SGHRS and CDR2 as YFSETQ. The ends were cut back, 4 bases at V and 5 bases at J, with 14 bases in the middle. This CDR3 region has 14 residues. CDR3 residues: CASSNPETGDTQYF. CDR3 nucleotide sequence: TGCGCCAGCAGCAACCCCGAGACGGGAGATACGCAGTATTTT. Based on the CDR3 plus reference TRBV5-1 and TRBJ2-3, the full variable domain is KAGVTQTPRYLIKTRGQQVTLSCSPISGHRSVSWYQQTPGQGLQFLFEYFSETQRNKGNFPGRFSGRQFSNSRSEMNVSTLELGDSALYLCASSNPETGDTQYFGPGTRLTVL.

The gene calls are TRBV12-3 or TRBV12-4 and TRBJ1-5, with D uncertain. The CDR3 extends over 15 amino acids. V lost 3 bases to trimming and J lost 3 bases, with 12 bases between them. The CDR3 DNA is TGTGCCAGCAGTTTTCGAGGACTTCCCAATCAGCCCCAGCATTTT. Protein: CASSFRGLPNQPQHF.